The clone carrying this T cell receptor beta chain was observed a single time. Its antigen is currently unknown. The data are from a study of CD8 T cells in Susac syndrome. Whole-study context: Susac syndrome patients were untreated, on corticosteroids with some adding intravenous immunoglobulin, or on intravenous immunoglobulin only.

The ends were cut back, 3 bases at V and 2 bases at J, with 15 bases in the middle. This CDR3 contains 16 residues. Germline V gives CDR1 KGHSH, CDR2 LQKENI. RNA, at roughly 0.5 to 1 ug, was reverse transcribed with random hexamers. TCRdb analysed the immunoSEQ multiplex PCR reads with MiXCR anew, one entry per CDR3 protein. This sample has 150,000 to 180,000 distinct CDR3 sequences; 95% occur once, and the top ten carry approximately 0.15%. Study results and caveats: Susac syndrome CD4+ T cell repertoires showed no clonal expansion.

Sequencing input: CD4+ T cells from PBMCs. V is TRBV18 and J is TRBJ2-3; D may be TRBD2 (6 bases). The receptor was derived from a human donor with Susac syndrome. The CDR3 nucleotides are TGTGCCAGCTCACCGGGACTTGATTTTTACACAGATACGCAGTATTTT. It codes for CASSPGLDFYTDTQYF.